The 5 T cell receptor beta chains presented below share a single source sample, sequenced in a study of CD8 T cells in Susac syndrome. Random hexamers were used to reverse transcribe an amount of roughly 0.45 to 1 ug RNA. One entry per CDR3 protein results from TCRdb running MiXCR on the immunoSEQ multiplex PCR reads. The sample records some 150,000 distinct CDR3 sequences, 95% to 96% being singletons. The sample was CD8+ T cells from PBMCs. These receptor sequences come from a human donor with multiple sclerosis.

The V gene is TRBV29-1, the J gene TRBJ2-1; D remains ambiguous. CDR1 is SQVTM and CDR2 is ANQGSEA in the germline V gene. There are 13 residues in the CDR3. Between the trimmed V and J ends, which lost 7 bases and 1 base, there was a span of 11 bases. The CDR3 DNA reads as TGCAGCGCCTCCGAGAGATCCTACAATGAGCAGTTCTTC. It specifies CSASERSYNEQFF.

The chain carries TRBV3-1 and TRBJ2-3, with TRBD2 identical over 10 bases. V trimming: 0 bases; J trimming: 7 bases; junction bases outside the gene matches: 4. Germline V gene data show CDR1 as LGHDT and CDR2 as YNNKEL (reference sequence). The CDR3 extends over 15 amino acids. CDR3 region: CASSQESAGGNTQYF. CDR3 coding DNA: TGTGCCAGCAGCCAAGAGTCAGCGGGGGGGAATACGCAGTATTTT.

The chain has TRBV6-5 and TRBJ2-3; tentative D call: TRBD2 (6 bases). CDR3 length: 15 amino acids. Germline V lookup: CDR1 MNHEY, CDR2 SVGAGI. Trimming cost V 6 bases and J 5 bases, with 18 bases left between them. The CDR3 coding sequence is TGTGCCAGCAGGGCGGGACTTCGGGGAGGAGATACGCAGTATTTT. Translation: CASRAGLRGGDTQYF.

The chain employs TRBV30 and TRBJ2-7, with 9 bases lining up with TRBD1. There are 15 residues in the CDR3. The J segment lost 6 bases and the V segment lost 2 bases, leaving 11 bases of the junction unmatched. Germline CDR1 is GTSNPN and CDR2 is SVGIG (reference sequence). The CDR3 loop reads CAWSFPGQGYSEQYF. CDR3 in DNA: TGTGCCTGGAGTTTCCCGGGACAGGGATATTCCGAGCAGTACTTC.

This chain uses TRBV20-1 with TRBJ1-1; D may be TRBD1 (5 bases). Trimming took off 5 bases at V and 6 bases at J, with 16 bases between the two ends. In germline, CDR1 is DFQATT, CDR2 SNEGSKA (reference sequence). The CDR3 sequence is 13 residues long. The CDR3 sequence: CSADTRVYAEAFF. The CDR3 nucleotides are TGCAGTGCTGACACCAGGGTCTACGCTGAAGCTTTCTTT.